The clone carrying this T cell receptor (beta chain) was seen only a few times. No antigen is known for it. Healthy Caucasians made up all donors. This CDR3 spans 12 amino acids. The germline V gene encodes CDR1 SGHDT and CDR2 YYEEEE. Between the trimmed V and J ends, which lost 2 bases and 9 bases, there was a span of 9 bases. TCRdb reanalysed the 5' RACE reads using MiXCR and keeps one entry per CDR3 protein. The table has approximately 230,000 distinct CDR3 sequences, 6.5% seen once. The entry originates in a study of identical twins. Study conclusions and caveats: Compared with unrelated sharing, twin-shared out-of-frame alpha sequences had more low-probability sequences.

The same data also contributed to another study, on T cells expressing NK-cell markers. Turning to that study: It was sorted CD3+CD56-NKG2C+, CD3+CD56+NKG2C- and CD3+CD56+NKG2C+ T cells that provided the TCR beta repertoires.

This sequence joins TRBV5-6 and TRBJ2-1; D is uncertain. The clonotype comes from a young woman in good health. The sequenced sample consisted of CD8+ T cells sorted from blood. The CDR3 bases are TGTGCCAGCAGCTTAGGACCGGGTGAGCAGTTCTTC. It is translated as CASSLGPGEQFF.